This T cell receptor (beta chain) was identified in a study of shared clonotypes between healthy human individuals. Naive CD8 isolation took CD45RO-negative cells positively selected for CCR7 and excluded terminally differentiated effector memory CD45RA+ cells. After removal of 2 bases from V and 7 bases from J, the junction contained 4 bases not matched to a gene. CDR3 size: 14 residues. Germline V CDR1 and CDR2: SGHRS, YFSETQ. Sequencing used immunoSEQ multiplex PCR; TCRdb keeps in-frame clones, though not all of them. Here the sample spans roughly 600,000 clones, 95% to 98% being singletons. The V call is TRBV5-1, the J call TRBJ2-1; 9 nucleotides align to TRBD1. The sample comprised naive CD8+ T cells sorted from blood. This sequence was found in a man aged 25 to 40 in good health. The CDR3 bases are TGCGCCAGCAGCTTTACAGGGGGCTGGAATGAGCAGTTCTTC. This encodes CASSFTGGWNEQFF.